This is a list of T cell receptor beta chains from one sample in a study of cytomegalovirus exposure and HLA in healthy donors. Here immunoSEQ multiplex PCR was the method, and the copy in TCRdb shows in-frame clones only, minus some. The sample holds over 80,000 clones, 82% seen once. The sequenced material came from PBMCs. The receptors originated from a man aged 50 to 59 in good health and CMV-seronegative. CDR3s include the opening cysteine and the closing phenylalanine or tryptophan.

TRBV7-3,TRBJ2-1,CASSLGERGIYNEQFF
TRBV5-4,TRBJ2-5,CASSLATSERETQYF
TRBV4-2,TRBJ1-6,CASSQEDGRNSPLHF
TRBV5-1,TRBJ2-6,CASSRSPGGQGANVLTF
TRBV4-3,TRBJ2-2,CASSQEGLAGANTGELFF
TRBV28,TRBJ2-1,CASSPLAGPYNEQFF
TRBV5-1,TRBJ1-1,CASSWGDRAGFEAFF
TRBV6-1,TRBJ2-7,CASSGRDRLYEQYF
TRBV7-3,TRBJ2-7,CASSFLPITGSYEQYF
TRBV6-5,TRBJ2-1,CASSLAVGTYNEQFF
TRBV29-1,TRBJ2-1,CSVERETSYNEQFF
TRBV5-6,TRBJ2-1,CASSQGGRISYNEQFF
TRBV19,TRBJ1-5,CASSIVGLINQPQHF
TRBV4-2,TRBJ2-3,CASSQPGLRRAGVRGDTQYF
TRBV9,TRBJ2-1,CASSVGTARGQFF
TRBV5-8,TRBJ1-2,CASSLAVRIDFGYTF
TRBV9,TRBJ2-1,CASSSRQKEGPGEQFF
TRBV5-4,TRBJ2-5,CASSFDGTSGGKTQYF
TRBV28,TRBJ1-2,CASSFDIRDGYTF
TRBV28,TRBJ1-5,CASSSLGRTGGSNQPQHF
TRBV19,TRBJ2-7,CASSIGREGYEQYF
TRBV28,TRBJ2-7,CASSRGVRDEQYF
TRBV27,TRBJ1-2,CASSRVGQGGYGYTF
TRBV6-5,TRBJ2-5,CASSYSSGEETQYF
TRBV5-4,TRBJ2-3,CASIHRLAGGPTDTQYF
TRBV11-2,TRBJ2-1,CASSLVQENNEQFF
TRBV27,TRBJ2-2,CASRLRAPGLLGTGELFF
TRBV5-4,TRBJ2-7,CASSPGTSGRREQYF
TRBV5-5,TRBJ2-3,CASSLVEGGTQYF
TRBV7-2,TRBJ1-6,CASSRTNSYNSPLHF
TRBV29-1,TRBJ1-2,CSIEQGYDYGYTF
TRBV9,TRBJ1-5,CASSAGGQNGQPQHF
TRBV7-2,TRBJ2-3,CASSPPPGNTDTQYF
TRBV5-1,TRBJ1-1,CASTDTGGTEAFF
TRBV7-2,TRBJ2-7,CASSLPTRYEQYF
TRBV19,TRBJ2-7,CASSSRLAGEDEQYF
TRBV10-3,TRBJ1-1,CATSETGGVEAFF
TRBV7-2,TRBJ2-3,CASSPRGLAGELTQYF
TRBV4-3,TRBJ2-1,CASSRSGSYNEQFF
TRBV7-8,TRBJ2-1,CASSPVGTPRNTYNEQFF
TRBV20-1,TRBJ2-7,CSAPRGEQYF
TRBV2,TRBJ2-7,CASSERYSAEQYF
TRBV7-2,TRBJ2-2,CASRTGLAGVTGELFF
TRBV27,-,CASRVIGAGESEQYF
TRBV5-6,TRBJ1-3,CASSSGQLYSGNTIYF
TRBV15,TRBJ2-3,CATSTRAGRAIDTQYF
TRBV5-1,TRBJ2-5,CASSSPAGGLLGTQYF
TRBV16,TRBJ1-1,CASSESGQGAFF
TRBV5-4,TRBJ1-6,CASSSGDQGGTSPLHF
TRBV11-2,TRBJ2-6,CASTTTPGANVLTF
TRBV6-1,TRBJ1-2,CAGSEGTGDHYGYTF
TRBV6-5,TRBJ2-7,CASSSLNEQYF
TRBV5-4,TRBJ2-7,CASSLDSSEQYF
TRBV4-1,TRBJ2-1,CASSQVPGTEQFF
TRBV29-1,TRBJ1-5,CSVRTGSNQPQHF